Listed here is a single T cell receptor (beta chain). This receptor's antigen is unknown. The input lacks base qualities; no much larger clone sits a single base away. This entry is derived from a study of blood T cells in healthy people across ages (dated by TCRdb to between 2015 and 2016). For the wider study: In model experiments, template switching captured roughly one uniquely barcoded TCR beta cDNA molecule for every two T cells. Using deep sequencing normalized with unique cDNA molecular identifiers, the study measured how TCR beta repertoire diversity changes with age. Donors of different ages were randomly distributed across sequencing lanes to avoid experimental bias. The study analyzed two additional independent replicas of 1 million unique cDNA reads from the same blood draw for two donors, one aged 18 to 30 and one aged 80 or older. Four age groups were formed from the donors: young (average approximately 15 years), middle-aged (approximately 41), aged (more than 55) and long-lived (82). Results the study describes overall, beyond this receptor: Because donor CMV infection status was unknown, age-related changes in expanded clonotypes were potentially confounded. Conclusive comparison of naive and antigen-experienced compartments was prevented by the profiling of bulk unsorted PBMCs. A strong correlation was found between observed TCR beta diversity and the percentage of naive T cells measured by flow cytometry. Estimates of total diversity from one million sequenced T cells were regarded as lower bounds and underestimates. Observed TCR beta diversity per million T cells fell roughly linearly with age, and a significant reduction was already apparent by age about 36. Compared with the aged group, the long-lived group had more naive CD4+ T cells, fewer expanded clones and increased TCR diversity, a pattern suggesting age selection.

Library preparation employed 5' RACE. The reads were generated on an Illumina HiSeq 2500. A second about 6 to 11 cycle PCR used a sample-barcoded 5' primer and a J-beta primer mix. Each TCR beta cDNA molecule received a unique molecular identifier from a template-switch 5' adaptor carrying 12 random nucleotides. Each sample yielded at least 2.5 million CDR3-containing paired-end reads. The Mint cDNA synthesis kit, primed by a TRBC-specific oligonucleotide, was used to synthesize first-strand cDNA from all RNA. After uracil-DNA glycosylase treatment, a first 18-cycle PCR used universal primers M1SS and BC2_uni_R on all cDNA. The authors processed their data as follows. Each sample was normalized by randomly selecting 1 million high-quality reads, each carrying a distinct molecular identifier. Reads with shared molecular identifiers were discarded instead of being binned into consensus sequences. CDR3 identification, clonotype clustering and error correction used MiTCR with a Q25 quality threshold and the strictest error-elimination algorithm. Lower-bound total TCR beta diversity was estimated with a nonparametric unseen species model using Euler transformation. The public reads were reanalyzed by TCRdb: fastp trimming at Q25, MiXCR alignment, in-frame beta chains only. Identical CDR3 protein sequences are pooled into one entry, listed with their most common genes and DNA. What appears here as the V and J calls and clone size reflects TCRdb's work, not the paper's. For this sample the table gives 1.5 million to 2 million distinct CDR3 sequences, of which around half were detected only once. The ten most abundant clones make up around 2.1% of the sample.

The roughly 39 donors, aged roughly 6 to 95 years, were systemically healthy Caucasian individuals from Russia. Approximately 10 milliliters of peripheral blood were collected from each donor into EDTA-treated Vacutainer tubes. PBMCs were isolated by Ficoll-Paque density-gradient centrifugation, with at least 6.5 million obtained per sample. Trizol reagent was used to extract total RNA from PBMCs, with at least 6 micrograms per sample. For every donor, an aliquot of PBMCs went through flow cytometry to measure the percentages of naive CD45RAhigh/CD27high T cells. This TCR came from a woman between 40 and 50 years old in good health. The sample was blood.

This receptor carries the CDR3 CAISEETKNTGELFF. The DNA sequence reads TGTGCCATCAGTGAGGAGACCAAGAACACCGGGGAGCTGTTTTTT. Recombination linked TRBV10-3 to TRBJ2-2; no D segment can be confidently identified. The CDR3 goes from the cysteine to the phenylalanine over 15 residues. Kept here is only the CDR3 DNA, which spans 45 bases and is read in frame from base 1. The germline V gene supplies CDR1 ENHRY and CDR2 SYGVKD. At the junction V is shortened by 2 bases and J by 1 base, with 8 bases in between.